The 12 T cell receptor beta chains below were found in one sample sequenced in a study of OX40 agonist ivuxolimab in advanced cancers. Sequencing used immunoSEQ multiplex PCR; TCRdb keeps in-frame clones, though not all of them. Here the sample spans some 50,000 clones, roughly 93% being singletons. The material sequenced was CD4+ or CD8+ T cells sorted from blood, taken in a trial of the OX40 agonist ivuxolimab. The receptor set was obtained from an adult with an advanced solid tumor such as melanoma, head and neck, liver or kidney cancer.

The J gene is TRBJ2-3, the V gene TRBV19; 11 positions agree with TRBD2. The CDR3 contains 16 residues. V was clipped by 6 bases and J by 4 bases; unmatched bases: 9. Germline CDR1 and CDR2: LNHDA and SQIVND (reference sequence). For the CDR3, the DNA is TGTGCCAGTAGGATGGAGACTAGCGGGGTCGCAGATACGCAGTATTTT. Its translation is CASRMETSGVADTQYF.

This rearrangement joins TRBV4-1 to TRBJ2-2; 12 bases are shared with TRBD2. The germline gives CDR1 MGHRA, CDR2 YSYEKL. Trimming cost V 0 bases and J 4 bases; bases outside gene matches: 3. There are 17 residues in the CDR3. This CDR3 reads CASSQEPGLAGTGELFF. Here the CDR3 DNA reads TGCGCCAGCAGCCAAGAGCCGGGACTAGCGGGCACCGGGGAGCTGTTTTTT.

The chain is built from TRBV7-8 and TRBJ1-1, with D possibly TRBD1 on 5 matching bases. CDR3 length: 14 residues. Germline-derived CDR1 and CDR2 are SGHVS and FQNEAQ. The V end lost 5 bases, the J end lost 8 bases, and 18 bases lay between the germline ends. CDR3 DNA sequence: TGTGCCAGCAGCAAAGATGACATCCGGGGGGAAGCTTTCTTT. Protein sequence: CASSKDDIRGEAFF.

The CDR3 region is CASSSRTELVDNEQFF. Written as DNA, the CDR3 is TGTGCCAGCAGCTCCCGGACAGAGCTAGTGGACAATGAGCAGTTCTTC. V usage is TRBV5-5 and J usage is TRBJ2-1; possibly TRBD1 for D (6 bases). Germline assignment: CDR1 SGHKS and CDR2 YYEKEE (reference sequence). This CDR3 spans 16 amino acids. Between the trimmed V and J ends, which lost 3 bases and 5 bases, there was a span of 18 bases.

The gene calls are TRBV20-1 and TRBJ2-7; TRBD2 agrees at 7 bases. Germline-derived CDR1 and CDR2 are DFQATT and SNEGSKA (reference sequence). CDR3 size: 11 residues. V lost 3 bases and J lost 6; bases outside the gene matches: 2. The CDR3 sequence: CSARSSGEQYF. CDR3 in DNA: TGCAGTGCTAGGTCTAGCGGCGAGCAGTACTTC.

V is TRBV5-5 and J is TRBJ2-7; D ambiguous. The CDR3 totals 14 residues. Per germline, CDR1 SGHKS and CDR2 YYEKEE (reference sequence). Trimming took off 2 bases at V and 0 bases at J, with 9 bases between the two ends. The CDR3 DNA reads TGTGCCAGCAGCTTCAGAGACGGCTCCTACGAGCAGTACTTC. This codes for CASSFRDGSYEQYF.

The genes are TRBV13 and TRBJ2-7; D is undetermined. The CDR3 has 11 residues. Germline CDR1 is PRHDT and CDR2 is FYEKMQ (reference sequence). V lost 2 bases and J 4 bases, leaving 3 bases between the germline ends. CDR3 nucleotides: TGTGCCAGCAGCTTAAGTTACGAGCAGTACTTC. The encoded protein is CASSLSYEQYF.

The V and J genes are TRBV5-6 and TRBJ2-2; TRBD1 might be the D (6 bases). Deletions cut 0 bases from V and 1 base from J, with 7 bases between. This CDR3 region has 15 residues. In germline, CDR1 is SGHDT, CDR2 YYEEEE. CDR3 nucleotides: TGTGCCAGCAGCTTGGAGGGGGAGAACACCGGGGAGCTGTTTTTT. Translation: CASSLEGENTGELFF.

The chain's CDR3 is CASSLWLGQDEQFF. The CDR3 coding sequence is TGTGCCAGCAGTTTGTGGCTAGGTCAAGATGAGCAGTTCTTC. The rearrangement links TRBV27 to TRBJ2-1, with D unresolved. The CDR3 totals 14 residues. The V gene lost 3 bases and the J gene lost 8 bases, with 14 bases spanning the gap. CDR1 is MNHEY and CDR2 is SMNVEV in the germline V gene (reference sequence).

The gene calls are TRBV4-1 and TRBJ2-7; D remains unclear. Trimming took off 1 base at V and 4 bases at J, with 8 bases between the two ends. Germline loops: CDR1 MGHRA, CDR2 YSYEKL. The CDR3 length is 13 residues. Here the CDR3 DNA reads TGCGCCAGCAGCCAAGTTGGGGATTACGAGCAGTACTTC. It encodes CASSQVGDYEQYF.

Turning to this clone: This sample also contains other DNA sequences that code for the same CDR3. The gene calls are TRBV5-4 and TRBJ2-7; 8 nucleotides line up with TRBD1. Germline V gene lookup returns CDR1 SGHNT and CDR2 YYREEE (reference sequence). Trimming took 2 bases from V and 3 from J; bases not matched to a gene: 7. This CDR3 is built from 15 residues. The CDR3 spells CASSLGRQGNYEQYF. In DNA, the CDR3 is TGTGCCAGCAGCTTAGGGAGACAGGGGAACTACGAGCAGTACTTC.

The J gene is TRBJ2-7, the V gene TRBV27, with 7 nucleotides matching TRBD1. The germline V gene encodes CDR1 MNHEY and CDR2 SMNVEV (reference sequence). Trimming took 8 bases from V and 4 from J; bases not matched to a gene: 8. CDR3 length: 13 residues. Here the CDR3 reads CASRKGTDYEQYF. The CDR3 coding sequence is TGTGCCAGCCGAAAAGGGACAGATTACGAGCAGTACTTC.